This T cell receptor (beta chain) originates from a study of cytomegalovirus exposure and HLA in healthy donors (dated by TCRdb to the late 2010s). General notes on the study: In an earlier analysis of about 560 of the donors, under 300 Gb of sequence data and 90 million to 130 million unique TCR beta sequences from 150 million to 200 million T cells were reported. High-throughput TCR immunosequencing, statistical association of individual TCRs with disease status, and machine learning were combined to predict cytomegalovirus infection status. The study aimed to test whether cataloging public T cell receptors could reveal signatures of past pathogen exposure. In a later genetic analysis, genome-wide SNP genotypes for about 65% of the roughly 700 donors were used, and that subset was treated as a discovery cohort. Five DR-DQ haplotypes were treated as single units for association and clustering because of strong linkage in the cohort. To study patterns of TCR occurrence, a later analysis re-analyzed previously published TCR beta repertoires from under 750 donors and added high-resolution HLA genotyping. The T cell repertoires of 670 or so subjects were profiled by immunosequencing and related to cytomegalovirus serostatus. Across roughly 420 genotyped donors of the cohort, an average of 235,054 unique TCR beta nucleotide sequences per donor were sequenced, and about a sixth of those sequences were non-productive. The genetic ancestry cluster associated with self-reported Caucasian donors included around 76% of the 300 to 450 genotyped donors. Both class I and class II loci were covered by HLA typing, at four-digit resolution. Donor age, sex, ethnicity and CMV serostatus were collected together with the repertoire data. Rather than using new phenotypic data, the later analysis identified candidate immune exposures from TCR beta sequences and from how often those sequences occurred across donors. Roughly 300 gigabases of sequencing data and approximately 85 million unique TCR sequences were included in an early release covering around 650 HLA-typed donors. An earlier analysis of some 600 of the donors applied high-throughput TCR beta sequencing to assess whether each TCR beta V gene segment acted as functional or pseudogenic. In addition to the first cohort of 666 subjects, a separate validation cohort of 130 or so different subjects was used. Typing coverage differed by locus: A, B, C, DRB1 and DQB1 were typed in roughly 620-630 donors, DQA1 in approximately 520, DPA1 in some 600, and DPB1 in 400 to 480. All discovery cohort repertoires had been generated on a single sequencing platform. Results the study describes overall, beyond this receptor: The earlier analysis of nearly 600 of the donors excluded 15 to 20 rarely observed V segments, including chromosome 9 orphons, because counts were too low. When HLA alleles, especially DR and DQ, strongly co-occurred, TCR associations were difficult to assign to individual alleles. The classifier was reported to diagnose cytomegalovirus status with high specificity and sensitivity in both the original and validation cohorts. CMV serostatus was the only immune exposure information available for the cohort. In vitro tests confirmed that three of the cytomegalovirus-associated TCR beta chains recognize cytomegalovirus antigens. While some public TCRs were present in many individuals, most TCR sequences turned up only very rarely across donors. The sequencing pipeline was judged likely to have produced a cluster of highly shared sequence variants as a technical artifact. Linkage disequilibrium might explain the correlated functional status among segregating V segments, but an unknown experimental factor could not be ruled out. In an earlier analysis of roughly 560 of the donors, most TCR beta V segments were observed in productive rearrangements about 87% or about 30% of the time, broadly matching IMGT annotations. A further reported finding was that TCR beta sequences accurately predicted the HLA-A and HLA-B alleles for most subjects in the first cohort. A later analysis found that most CMV-associated TCR beta chains appeared HLA-restricted, with HLA associations seemingly driven largely by CMV exposure. Compared with equally common non-associated chains, HLA-associated TCR beta chains in a later analysis were more clonally expanded and had lower generation probabilities. Several of the top co-occurrence clusters appeared to be linked to parvovirus B19, influenza, CMV and Epstein-Barr virus, according to a later analysis. It was suggested by the authors that the approach could potentially be generalized to other disease states and immunological phenotypes. In a later analysis, some 17,000 TCR beta sequences were associated with specific HLA alleles at a false discovery rate of 0.05. An association between a missense DCLRE1C variant and V-gene and J-gene trimming of TCR beta chains was found in a later genetic analysis and replicated in an independent cohort. The study gave a list of more than 150 TCR beta chains associated with cytomegalovirus. Roughly uniform sequencing depth across donors was assumed in presence/absence analyses, although this assumption may not hold. In this cohort, only TCR beta chains were sequenced, and detectable features were limited by the absence of alpha or paired-chain data. HLA typing was unavailable for some donors at each locus, so association tests used only the typed subset. Compared with the roughly 720-donor mean, donors in an Asian-associated ancestry cluster had fewer N-insertions in productive TCRs, according to a later genetic analysis. According to a later analysis, TCR association rates differed among HLA loci, with DRB1 alleles showing the most associated TCRs and HLA-C alleles showing the fewest. The 87-base-pair reads could not distinguish some IMGT-functional V segments, including TRBV6-2 and TRBV6-3, so those segments were excluded.

The cysteine opens and the phenylalanine closes a CDR3 of 16 amino acids. Only CDR3 DNA is held: 48 bases, read in frame from base 1. From a lookup of the germline V gene, CDR1 and CDR2 are SGHVS and FQNEAQ. Unmatched junction bases come to 3, with V trimmed by 3 bases and J by 2 bases. Receptors were amplified or captured by the immunoSEQ multiplex PCR assay. A mixture of 60 forward primers for TCR Vbeta segments and 13 reverse primers for TCR Jbeta segments was used in the multiplex PCR. The CDR3 region of rearranged TCR beta genes was amplified from genomic DNA with a multiplex PCR assay. On the Illumina HiSeq System, the amplified TCR beta libraries were sequenced as 87-base-pair reads. As for the original processing: In a later analysis, tens of millions of unique TCR beta chains were counted across the 500 to 850 repertoires, and approximately 9.9 million of these chains were shared by at least two donors. A nearest-neighbor algorithm error-corrected the raw reads and collapsed the reads into unique sequences, merging closely related sequences to remove PCR and sequencing errors. Alignment of CDR3 sequences to IMGT reference sequences was used to assign V, D and J gene segments. For a sequence to be retained, a match of at least six nucleotides to both a V gene segment and a J gene segment was required. A rearrangement counted as productive if the CDR3 had no stop codons and remained in frame with V and J, and every other rearrangement counted as non-productive. Following IMGT convention, CDR3 was defined as the stretch from the second conserved V-encoded cysteine up to the conserved J-encoded phenylalanine. The earlier analysis of 587 of the donors excluded any sequence lacking an unambiguous match to a single V gene segment. In an earlier analysis of approximately 500 of the donors, a V segment was called functional when productive rearrangements were above 56.7%, and segregating when the standard deviation between donors exceeded 5%. A statistical classification framework was built for diagnosing cytomegalovirus status from the catalog of TCR beta chain sequences. In a later analysis, V and J genes were assigned by comparing TCR nucleotide sequences against IMGT/GENE-DB human TR gene sequences. In a later analysis, CDR3 sequences and most-parsimonious VDJ recombination scenarios were assigned using the TCRdist pipeline. A later analysis defined each TCR beta chain by its CDR3 amino acid sequence plus V-gene family, and excluded reads lacking a unique V-gene family. A later analysis removed 550 to 650 highly shared, low-generation-probability nucleotide sequences to deal with suspected cross-contamination and a sequencing artifact. In a later analysis, a clonal expansion index for each public chain was calculated from normalized within-repertoire ranks of inferred template counts. A later analysis computed generation probabilities with a VDJ recombination model fitted to out-of-frame rearrangements, and checked the results against IGoR. A later analysis scored TCR-TCR, TCR-HLA and TCR-CMV co-occurrence with hypergeometric tests, applying a repertoire-size bias correction to TCR pairs. In a later analysis, false discovery rates were estimated by permuting HLA or CMV assignments 20 times. A later analysis grouped co-occurring TCRs with DBSCAN, adding TCRdist sequence similarity when clustering within HLA-allele-positive subsets. Repertoires with fewer than 30,000 or more than 120,000 public chains, plus five repertoires with anomalous nucleotide sharing, were excluded from co-occurrence clustering. The clones in this table, taken by TCRdb from immuneACCESS, are in-frame only. Not every clone is retained; where verified, under half of the shortfall comes from an unresolved V gene, and the cause of the rest is unknown. V and J calls and clone size are those listed in that table; D and trimming were worked out from the DNA. The sample's table covers roughly 40,000 clones. 4% of the sample lies in the top ten.

In total, roughly 710 healthy bone marrow donors made up the cohort. All cohort members were sampled while nominally healthy, although unrecorded immune exposures were likely present. The donor tested CMV seronegative, placing the donor among the roughly 400 seronegative members of the cohort. Every donor gave a peripheral blood sample, and the peripheral blood mononuclear cells from that sample were used for TCR beta sequencing. The Qiagen DNeasy Blood Extraction Kit was used to extract genomic DNA from the blood cell samples. Details on this clone: There is no known antigen for this receptor.

This chain joins TRBV7-8 to TRBJ2-1, and 11 bases in between align with TRBD2. This sequence was found in a male donor in good health and CMV-seronegative. The sequenced sample consisted of PBMCs. Read as DNA, the sequence is TGTGCCAGCAGCTTGAAGACTAGCGGGGCCTACAATGAGCAGTTCTTC. It codes for CASSLKTSGAYNEQFF.